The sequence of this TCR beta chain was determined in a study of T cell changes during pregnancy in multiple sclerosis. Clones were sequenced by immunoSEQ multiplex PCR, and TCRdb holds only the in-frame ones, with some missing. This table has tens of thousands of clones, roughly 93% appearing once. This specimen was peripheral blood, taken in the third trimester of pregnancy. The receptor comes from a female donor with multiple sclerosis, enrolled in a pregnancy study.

CDR3 protein: CASSLTRDTVETQYF. Here the CDR3 DNA reads TGTGCCAGCAGCTTAACACGGGACACCGTGGAGACCCAGTACTTC. V usage is TRBV7-2 and J usage is TRBJ2-5; D is perhaps TRBD1 (6 bases). The CDR3 runs 15 residues. In germline, CDR1 is SGHTA, CDR2 FQGNSA. Trimming took off 2 bases at V and 5 bases at J, with 15 bases between the two ends.